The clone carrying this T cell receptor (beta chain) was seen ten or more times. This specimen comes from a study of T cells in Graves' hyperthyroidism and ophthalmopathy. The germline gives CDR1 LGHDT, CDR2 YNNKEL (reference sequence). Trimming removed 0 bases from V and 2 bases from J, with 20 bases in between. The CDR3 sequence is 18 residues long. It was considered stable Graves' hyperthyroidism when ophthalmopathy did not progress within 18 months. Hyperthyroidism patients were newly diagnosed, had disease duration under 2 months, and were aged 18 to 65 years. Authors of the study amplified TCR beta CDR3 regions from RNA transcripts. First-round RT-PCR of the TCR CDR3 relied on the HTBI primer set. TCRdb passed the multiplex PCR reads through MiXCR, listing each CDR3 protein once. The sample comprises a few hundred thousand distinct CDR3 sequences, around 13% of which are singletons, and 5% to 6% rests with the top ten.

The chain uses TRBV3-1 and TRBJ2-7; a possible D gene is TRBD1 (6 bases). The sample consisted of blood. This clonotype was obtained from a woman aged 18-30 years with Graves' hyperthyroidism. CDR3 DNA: TGTGCCAGCAGCCAAGATCTTAGCGTGGACAGTCACGCCTACGAGCAGTACTTC. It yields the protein CASSQDLSVDSHAYEQYF.